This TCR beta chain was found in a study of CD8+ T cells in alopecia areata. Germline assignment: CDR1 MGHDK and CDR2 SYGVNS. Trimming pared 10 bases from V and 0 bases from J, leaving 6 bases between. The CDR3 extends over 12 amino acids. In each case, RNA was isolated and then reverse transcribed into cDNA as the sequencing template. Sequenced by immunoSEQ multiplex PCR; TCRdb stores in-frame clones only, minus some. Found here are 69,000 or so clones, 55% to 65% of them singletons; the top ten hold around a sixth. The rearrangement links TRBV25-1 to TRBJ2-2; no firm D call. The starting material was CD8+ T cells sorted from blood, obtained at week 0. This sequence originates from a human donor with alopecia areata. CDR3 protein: CAKQANTGELFF. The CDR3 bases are TGTGCCAAACAAGCGAACACCGGGGAGCTGTTTTTT.